The next 26 T cell receptor beta chains were all read from a single sample in a study of patients and donors after allogeneic stem cell transplantation. In TCRdb, the RT-PCR reads were re-called with MiXCR into one record per CDR3 protein. This sample has under 170,000 distinct CDR3 sequences, with roughly two fifths found just once. The sample consisted of blood, either unsorted or a sorted T cell fraction (not recorded which). The receptors were gathered from a human donor who was either an allogeneic HSCT recipient or a stem cell or donor lymphocyte infusion donor (not recorded which). It is not recorded whose cells these are; they may come from a transplant donor.

The chain uses TRBV4-3 and TRBJ2-5; D may be TRBD2 (6 bases). The germline V gene has CDR1 LGHNA and CDR2 YSLEER. CDR3 length: 17 residues. The V end was cut by 4 bases, the J end by 0 bases, with 18 bases between. In nucleotides, the CDR3 is TGCGCCAGCAGCCCCAAACGGGGGTCGTCCTACCAAGAGACCCAGTACTTC. Translating gives CASSPKRGSSYQETQYF.

V gene TRBV7-8 combines with J gene TRBJ1-4; 7 bases align to TRBD1. The CDR3 runs 15 residues. CDR1 and CDR2 (germline): SGHVS, FQNEAQ. V dropped 1 base and J dropped 6; count of bases not matched to a gene: 5. This CDR3 reads CASSLVAGGDEKLFF. The CDR3 DNA is TGTGCCAGCAGCTTAGTCGCAGGGGGAGATGAAAAACTGTTTTTT.

This clonotype was detected only a few times. V usage is TRBV9 and J usage is TRBJ1-5, with D uncertain. Germline V gives CDR1 SGDLS, CDR2 YYNGEE. The CDR3 consists of 14 residues. The V gene lost 4 bases and the J gene lost 0 bases, with 8 bases spanning the gap. The CDR3 DNA reads as TGTGCCAGCAGCCCGGACCTTAGCAATCAGCCCCAGCATTTT. It yields the protein CASSPDLSNQPQHF.

V and J are TRBV4-1 and TRBJ2-1; tentatively, D is TRBD1 or TRBD2 (6 bases each). CDR1 MGHRA and CDR2 YSYEKL come from the germline V gene. V gave up 2 bases and J gave up 6 bases, with 23 bases separating them. This CDR3 has 18 amino acids. The CDR3 DNA follows: TGCGCCAGCAGCCAACCCACCTCAACCGGGGGCTTCGGCAATGAGCAGTTCTTC. Translation: CASSQPTSTGGFGNEQFF.

The genes are TRBV27 and TRBJ2-7; D is undetermined. Looked up from germline, CDR1 is MNHEY and CDR2 is SMNVEV (reference sequence). The CDR3 sequence is 13 residues long. V gave up 9 bases and J gave up 0 bases, with 12 bases separating them. Here the CDR3 reads CASTNWNSYEQYF. CDR3 coding DNA: TGTGCCAGTACTAATTGGAACTCCTACGAGCAGTACTTC.

V and J are TRBV5-1 and TRBJ1-1, with D hard to call. Germline lookup yields CDR1 SGHRS and CDR2 YFSETQ. This CDR3 comprises 13 residues. The V and J ends lost 0 bases and 7 bases respectively, with 10 bases between them. In nucleotides, the CDR3 is TGCGCCAGCAGCTTGGAGCCAGCCAGTGAAGCTTTCTTT. Amino acids: CASSLEPASEAFF.

This sequence joins TRBV12-3 or TRBV12-4 and TRBJ2-5; D is undetermined. V dropped 1 base and J dropped 1 base, with 4 bases sitting between them. This CDR3 region has 13 residues. CDR3 sequence: CASSLDIQETQYF. CDR3 sequence (DNA): TGTGCCAGCAGTTTAGACATCCAAGAGACCCAGTACTTC.

In its sample, this clonotype was seen a few times. The V gene is TRBV12-3 or TRBV12-4, the J gene TRBJ1-5; TRBD1 aligns across 8 bases. This CDR3 has 14 residues. V dropped 7 bases and J dropped 1; count of bases not matched to a gene: 3. CDR3 residues: CASNSGGSNQPQHF. As DNA, the CDR3 is TGTGCCAGCAATTCAGGGGGCAGCAATCAGCCCCAGCATTTT.

This clonotype has just a few counts. The rearrangement joins TRBV29-1 to TRBJ1-2; no reliable D call. The CDR3 is 11 residues long. Trimming shortened V by 3 bases and J by 6 bases, and 8 bases separated the two germline ends. Per the germline V gene, CDR1 is SQVTM and CDR2 is ANQGSEA. The CDR3, as DNA: TGCAGCGTTGAGAACGGGGATGGCTACACCTTC. Its translation: CSVENGDGYTF.

The chain combines TRBV12-3 or TRBV12-4 with TRBJ1-5; D remains unclear. V was clipped by 2 bases and J by 7 bases, with 9 bases between them. CDR3 length: 13 amino acids. CDR3 residues: CASSLRPGQPQHF. DNA for the CDR3: TGTGCCAGCAGTTTAAGACCGGGGCAGCCCCAGCATTTT.

V usage is TRBV5-1 and J usage is TRBJ1-1; 7 nucleotides match TRBD1. This CDR3 is 14 amino acids long. Germline-derived CDR1 and CDR2 are SGHRS and YFSETQ. The J segment lost 1 base and the V segment lost 4 bases, leaving 4 bases of the junction unmatched. The CDR3 DNA sequence: TGCGCCAGCAGCCCGGACAGGAGGAACACTGAAGCTTTCTTT. Amino acids: CASSPDRRNTEAFF.

The rearrangement uses TRBV11-2 and TRBJ1-1; D ambiguous. The CDR3 is 15 residues long. Germline CDR1 and CDR2: SGHAT and FQNNGV. Trimming removed 1 base at V and 5 bases at J, with 14 bases between. CDR3 sequence: CASSLGASHGTEAFF. For the CDR3, the DNA is TGTGCCAGCAGCTTAGGAGCCTCACATGGTACTGAAGCTTTCTTT.

The chain has TRBV12-3 or TRBV12-4 and TRBJ1-4; D is possibly TRBD1 (5 bases). The CDR3 has 17 residues. The ends were cut back, 8 bases at V and 2 bases at J, with 21 bases in the middle. CDR3 sequence: CASSGWRGGETNEKLFF. The CDR3 coding sequence is TGTGCCAGCTCAGGTTGGAGGGGTGGGGAGACTAATGAAAAACTGTTTTTT.

This clonotype was observed a few times. The chain is built from TRBV4-3 and TRBJ1-6, with D possibly matching TRBD1 (6 bases). The CDR3 loop spans 15 amino acids. V lost 0 bases to trimming and J lost 7 bases, with 10 bases between them. Germline V gene data show CDR1 as LGHNA and CDR2 as YSLEER. Here the CDR3 DNA reads TGCGCCAGCAGCCAAGATCCAGGGGAAAATTCACCCCTCCACTTT. As protein: CASSQDPGENSPLHF.

The V and J genes are TRBV11-2 and TRBJ1-4; the D is unclear. The CDR3 sequence is 11 residues long. Looked up from germline, CDR1 is SGHAT and CDR2 is FQNNGV. Trimming shortened V by 8 bases and J by 8 bases, and 9 bases separated the two germline ends. The CDR3: CASGLGEKLFF. The CDR3 DNA sequence: TGTGCCAGCGGTTTGGGGGAAAAACTGTTTTTT.

This chain links TRBV12-3 or TRBV12-4 with TRBJ1-2; 8 bases are shared with TRBD1. This CDR3 comprises 14 residues. V dropped 5 bases and J dropped 6; count of bases not matched to a gene: 8. The CDR3 protein is CASSPWTGRDGYTF. The CDR3 bases are TGTGCCAGCAGTCCGTGGACAGGGCGGGATGGCTACACCTTC.

The rearrangement joins TRBV7-3 to TRBJ1-6; 7 bases line up with TRBD1. V trimming: 6 bases; J trimming: 2 bases; junction bases outside the gene matches: 1. The germline V gene encodes CDR1 SGHTA and CDR2 FQGTGA. CDR3 length: 14 residues. The CDR3 DNA reads TGTGCCAGCAGAGGACAGGCCTATAATTCACCCCTCCACTTT. Amino acids: CASRGQAYNSPLHF.

This clonotype was observed a handful of times. The chain links TRBV7-2 to TRBJ1-2; D uncertain. Looked up from germline, CDR1 is SGHTA and CDR2 is FQGNSA. This CDR3 has 15 residues. V was shortened by 0 bases and J by 6 bases, with 14 bases between the two germline ends. CDR3 region: CASSLAPGRSHGYTF. The CDR3 bases are TGTGCCAGCAGCTTAGCCCCAGGCAGGTCCCATGGCTACACCTTC. Complete variable domain (other parts from reference TRBV7-2 and TRBJ1-2): GAGVSQSPSNKVTEKGKDVELRCDPISGHTALYWYRQSLGQGLEFLIYFQGNSAPDKSGLPSDRFSAERTGGSVSTLTIQRTQQEDSAVYLCASSLAPGRSHGYTFGSGTRLTVV.

CDR3 nucleotides: TGTGCCAGCAGCGGGTTGGCTAACTATGGCTACACCTTC. This sequence encodes CASSGLANYGYTF. V gene TRBV28 combines with J gene TRBJ1-2, with unresolved D. Trimming removed 6 bases from V and 0 bases from J, with 8 bases in between. From germline, CDR1 is MDHEN and CDR2 SYDVKM. The CDR3 spans 13 residues.

The chain has TRBV7-9 and TRBJ2-1; TRBD2 might be the D (5 bases). V was clipped by 1 base and J by 0 bases, with 10 bases between them. The CDR3 consists of 16 residues. CDR1 and CDR2 from the germline V gene are SEHNR and FQNEAQ (reference sequence). In nucleotides, the CDR3 is TGTGCCAGCAGCTTAGAGCGGACCATCTCCTACAATGAGCAGTTCTTC. Translating it yields CASSLERTISYNEQFF.

V gene TRBV7-9 combines with J gene TRBJ1-1; TRBD1 agrees at 7 bases. CDR3 length: 16 amino acids. V lost 0 bases and J lost 7; bases outside the gene matches: 11. Germline-derived CDR1 and CDR2 are SEHNR and FQNEAQ (reference sequence). CDR3 DNA: TGTGCCAGCAGCTTAGCGAAGGGGGACAGAATGATTGAAGCTTTCTTT. Translated, it gives CASSLAKGDRMIEAFF.

The chain combines TRBV9 with TRBJ2-3, with D perhaps TRBD1 (5 bases). The length of the CDR3 is 15 residues. Deletions cut 1 base from V and 0 bases from J, with 9 bases between. Germline CDR1 and CDR2: SGDLS and YYNGEE. CDR3 DNA: TGTGCCAGCAGCGTAACAGGTTCTAGCACAGATACGCAGTATTTT. Translation gives CASSVTGSSTDTQYF. The whole variable domain, filled in from reference TRBV9 and TRBJ2-3, reads DSGVTQTPKHLITATGQRVTLRCSPRSGDLSVYWYQQSLDQGLQFLIQYYNGEERAKGNILERFSAQQFPDLHSELNLSSLELGDSALYFCASSVTGSSTDTQYFGPGTRLTVL.

The sample holds many counts of this clonotype. CDR3 loop: CASSLTGSARPQHF. The CDR3 nucleotides read TGTGCCAGCAGCCTTACAGGGAGTGCAAGGCCCCAGCATTTT. V usage is TRBV9 and J usage is TRBJ1-5; a possible D gene is TRBD1 (6 bases). V was pared by 4 bases and J by 9 bases, with 17 bases between. The CDR3 totals 14 residues. Germline V gene data show CDR1 as SGDLS and CDR2 as YYNGEE.

The genes are TRBV25-1 and TRBJ2-7, with D uncertain. The CDR3 is 10 residues long. The germline CDR1 and CDR2 sequences are MGHDK and SYGVNS. The V end was cut by 8 bases, the J end by 5 bases, with 7 bases between. CDR3 in amino acids: CASGFDEQYF. DNA of the CDR3: TGTGCCAGCGGGTTCGACGAGCAGTACTTC.

The sample holds one count of this clonotype. The chain carries TRBV5-1 and TRBJ2-5; no definite D call. CDR1 SGHRS and CDR2 YFSETQ come from the germline V gene. The CDR3 is made up of 13 amino acids. V lost 0 bases to trimming and J lost 0 bases, with 3 bases between them. This chain's CDR3 is CASSLDNQETQYF. CDR3 sequence (DNA): TGCGCCAGCAGCTTGGACAACCAAGAGACCCAGTACTTC.

This clonotype came up once. This chain links TRBV27 with TRBJ2-3; perhaps TRBD2 as D (6 bases). The germline V gene encodes CDR1 MNHEY and CDR2 SMNVEV (reference sequence). Trimming cost V 6 bases and J 6 bases, with 16 bases left between them. The CDR3 is 14 residues long. The CDR3 spells CASRRDSASDTQYF. CDR3 nucleotide sequence: TGTGCCAGCAGACGGGACTCGGCCTCGGATACGCAGTATTTT.